The next 22 T cell receptor beta chains were all read from a single sample in a study of T cells in women clearing cervical HPV infection. TCRdb's copy holds only in-frame clones and misses some; the assay was immunoSEQ multiplex PCR. Here the sample table reports 31,000 or so clones. Material: blood buffy coat. The source of these receptors is a woman aged 18-70 years with a cervical HPV16 infection that either progressed to CIN3+ or cleared (not recorded which).

A word on this clone: The read gets to within 3 residues of the CDR3 end, and the germline J gene fills in the rest. The rearrangement joins TRBV5-1 to TRBJ1-4, with 7 nucleotides matching TRBD1. The CDR3 runs to 14 residues. CDR1 is SGHRS and CDR2 is YFSETQ in the germline V gene. CDR3 DNA (partial): TGCGCCAGCAGCTACGGGACAGCTCATTCACCA. Protein: CASSYGTAHSP. The whole CDR3 reads CASSYGTAHSPLFF.

Concerning this clone: The CDR3 end is not reached by the read, which stops 3 residues before it; the germline J gene fills it in. This rearrangement joins TRBV19 to TRBJ1-2; 9 bases are shared with TRBD1. The CDR3 totals 13 residues. From germline, CDR1 is LNHDA and CDR2 SQIVND (reference sequence). CDR3: CASSTGQGKGYTF. The covered CDR3 bases are TGTGCCAGTAGCACGGGACAGGGAAAAGGC.

Regarding this clone: The read comes to an end 3 residues before the CDR3 does, leaving the germline J gene to fill in the end. This sequence joins TRBV18 and TRBJ2-2, with D possibly being TRBD1 (6 bases). Trimming pared 4 bases from V and 4 bases from J, leaving 13 bases between. From germline, CDR1 is KGHSH and CDR2 LQKENI. The CDR3 totals 15 residues. The covered CDR3 bases are TGTGCCAGCTCACGTATGGACAGTTTCACCGGGGAG. Translated: CASSRMDSFTGE. The full CDR3 protein is CASSRMDSFTGELFF. The variable domain in full, with the rest retrieved from reference TRBV18 and TRBJ2-2, is NAGVMQNPRHLVRRRGQEARLRCSPMKGHSHVYWYRQLPEEGLKFMVYLQKENIIDESGMPKERFSAEFPKEGPSILRIQQVVRGDSAAYFCASSRMDSFTGELFFGEGSRLTVL.

About this clone itself: Read coverage stops 3 residues before the CDR3 terminus; the germline J gene supplies the remainder. The V call is TRBV30, the J call TRBJ2-7, with D maybe TRBD2 (7 bases). Germline loops: CDR1 GTSNPN, CDR2 SVGIG (reference sequence). V was trimmed by 4 bases and J by 5 bases, leaving 18 bases between them. This CDR3 has 14 residues. Incomplete CDR3 DNA: TGTGCCTGGACCCTCGGGGGGCGAGGAAACGAG. Its translation: CAWTLGGRGNE. The whole CDR3 protein reads CAWTLGGRGNEQYF.

A word on this clone: The read is 3 residues too short to cover the CDR3 end, so that end is filled in from the germline J gene. The gene calls are TRBV25-1 and TRBJ2-7, with D perhaps matching TRBD2 (5 bases). CDR1 and CDR2 (germline): MGHDK, SYGVNS. V shed 6 bases and J shed 3 bases, with 9 bases lying between them. The CDR3 sequence is 12 residues long. CDR3 DNA, as far as it was read: TGTGCCAGCAGAGGACTGAACTACGAG. Its protein product is CASRGLNYE. The whole CDR3 is CASRGLNYEQYF.

On this clone: The read comes to an end 3 residues before the CDR3 does, leaving the germline J gene to fill in the end. The rearrangement joins TRBV5-6 to TRBJ2-3; D might be TRBD1 (6 bases). The CDR3 consists of 15 residues. The germline V and J ends were trimmed by 5 bases and 2 bases, with 15 bases remaining between them. The germline CDR1 and CDR2 sequences are SGHDT and YYEEEE. The CDR3 DNA, read in part, is TGTGCCAGCAGTTATAAACAGGGAGACACAGATACG. Residues: CASSYKQGDTDT. The whole CDR3 is CASSYKQGDTDTQYF.

A word on this clone: The read terminates 3 residues before the CDR3 end, so the remaining end is supplied by the germline J gene. The chain recombines TRBV2 with TRBJ1-4; the D gene is possibly TRBD1 (5 bases). Trimming removed 2 bases at V and 3 bases at J, with 10 bases between. The germline V gene has CDR1 SNHLY and CDR2 FYNNEI. The CDR3 is made up of 15 amino acids. CDR3 loop: CASSERGAANEKLFF. The DNA read from the CDR3 is TGTGCCAGCAGTGAAAGGGGAGCCGCTAATGAAAAA.

Details on this clone: Read sequence stops 3 residues before the CDR3 end, and the germline J gene provides the missing end. The J gene is TRBJ2-1, the V gene TRBV20-1, with 7 nucleotides matching TRBD2. Germline-derived CDR1 and CDR2 are DFQATT and SNEGSKA (reference sequence). The ends lost 6 bases at V and 8 bases at J; junction bases unmatched: 10. CDR3 length: 13 amino acids. CDR3 amino acids: CSAPRAGVYEQFF. The part of the CDR3 DNA that was read is TGCAGTGCCCCCCGGGCGGGAGTTTATGAG.

This chain's CDR3 is CAWMEGNYGYTF. The part of the CDR3 DNA that was read is TGTGCCTGGATGGAGGGGAACTATGGC. The chain links TRBV30 to TRBJ1-2, with a weak D call TRBD1 (5 bases). The read halts 3 residues ahead of the CDR3 end, with the missing end drawn from the germline J gene. Trimming removed 4 bases from V and 2 bases from J, with 8 bases in between. Germline V lookup: CDR1 GTSNPN, CDR2 SVGIG (reference sequence). The length of the CDR3 is 12 residues.

Points on this clone: The read stops 3 residues short of the end of the CDR3; the missing end is completed from the germline J gene. This chain connects TRBV10-3 to TRBJ2-1; 8 bases line up with TRBD2. This CDR3 contains 15 residues. V trimming: 5 bases; J trimming: 5 bases; junction bases outside the gene matches: 8. CDR1 and CDR2 (germline): ENHRY, SYGVKD. CDR3 bases read: TGTGCCATCAGTAAGGGACTAGATTGGAACAATGAG. This gives the protein CAISKGLDWNNE. The entire CDR3 reads CAISKGLDWNNEQFF.

As to this clone: The CDR3 end lies 3 residues beyond the end of the read and is filled in from the germline J gene. The chain combines TRBV5-4 with TRBJ1-3; TRBD1 agrees at 7 bases. Per germline, CDR1 SGHNT and CDR2 YYREEE (reference sequence). V shed 3 bases, J shed 0 bases, and the junction held 6 bases outside the gene matches. The CDR3 has 16 amino acids. This CDR3 is CASSSGQAISGNTIYF. The part of the CDR3 DNA that was read is TGTGCCAGCAGCTCCGGACAGGCGATCTCTGGAAACACC.

On this clone: The read gets to within 3 residues of the CDR3 end, and the germline J gene fills in the rest. The chain links TRBV20-1 to TRBJ2-5, with 15 bases lining up with TRBD2. Trimming cost V 3 bases and J 7 bases; bases outside gene matches: 9. The CDR3 has 16 residues. CDR1 is DFQATT and CDR2 is SNEGSKA in the germline V gene (reference sequence). The part of the CDR3 DNA that was read is TGCAGTGCTAGGGGGGGAGGGGGACTAGCGGGGGGGACC. Its translation: CSARGGGGLAGGT. The full CDR3 reads CSARGGGGLAGGTQYF.

As regards this clone: The CDR3 end lies 3 residues beyond the end of the read and is filled in from the germline J gene. The V call is TRBV19, the J call TRBJ2-3; 9 nucleotides agree with TRBD2. The germline CDR1 and CDR2 sequences are LNHDA and SQIVND (reference sequence). The CDR3 spans 14 residues. The ends lost 4 bases at V and 3 bases at J; junction bases unmatched: 2. CDR3 DNA, as far as it was read: TGTGCCAGTAGTACAGCGGGAGGAACAGATACG. This encodes CASSTAGGTDT. In full, the CDR3 is CASSTAGGTDTQYF. The complete variable domain, with remaining parts taken from reference TRBV19 and TRBJ2-3, reads DGGITQSPKYLFRKEGQNVTLSCEQNLNHDAMYWYRQDPGQGLRLIYYSQIVNDFQKGDIAEGYSVSREKKESFPLTVTSAQKNPTAFYLCASSTAGGTDTQYFGPGTRLTVL.

Comments on this clone: From the germline J gene comes the end of the CDR3, since the read stops 3 residues before it. This sequence joins TRBV19 and TRBJ2-5; possibly TRBD1 for D (5 bases). Germline V gene sequence: CDR1 LNHDA, CDR2 SQIVND (reference sequence). The CDR3 has 14 amino acids. Trimming removed 7 bases from V and 4 bases from J, with 16 bases in between. The DNA read from the CDR3 is TGTGCCAGTACCTCTCCAGGGATTCGAGAGACC. Amino acid sequence: CASTSPGIRET. The whole CDR3 reads CASTSPGIRETQYF.

About this clone: The read gets to within 3 residues of the CDR3 end, and the germline J gene fills in the rest. The chain has TRBV6-2 or TRBV6-3 and TRBJ2-7; no clear D gene. This CDR3 comprises 13 residues. Between the trimmed V and J ends, which lost 3 bases and 2 bases, there was a span of 8 bases. Germline lookup yields CDR1 MNHEY and CDR2 SVGEGT. The DNA read from the CDR3 is TGTGCCAGCAGTTATGGCGGAACCTACGAG. Protein product: CASSYGGTYE. From start to end, the CDR3 is CASSYGGTYEQYF.

As concerns this clone: The DNA ends 3 residues before the CDR3 does, and the rest of the CDR3 is filled in from the germline J gene. The chain has TRBV4-1 and TRBJ1-4, with a tentative D call TRBD1 (5 bases). V was shortened by 1 base and J by 7 bases, with 16 bases between the two germline ends. This CDR3 has 16 residues. Germline CDR1 and CDR2: MGHRA and YSYEKL. CDR3 DNA (partial): TGCGCCAGCAGCCAAGTATCCAGGGTTCAGGGTGAAAAA. Translation gives CASSQVSRVQGEK. The entire CDR3 is CASSQVSRVQGEKLFF.

As to this clone: The read stops 3 residues short of the end of the CDR3; the missing end is completed from the germline J gene. The chain couples TRBV7-9 to TRBJ1-1, with 7 bases lining up with TRBD1. V shed 8 bases and J 0 bases; nucleotides not matched to a gene: 9. Germline loops: CDR1 SEHNR, CDR2 FQNEAQ (reference sequence). CDR3 length: 15 residues. CDR3 DNA (partial): TGTGCCAGCGTCCCGGCAGGGGGGATGAACACTGAA. Translated: CASVPAGGMNTE. The entire CDR3 protein reads CASVPAGGMNTEAFF.

Comments on this clone: The sequence runs out 3 residues before the end of the CDR3; the remainder is reconstructed from the germline J gene. The rearrangement joins TRBV7-3 to TRBJ2-1; 7 bases fit TRBD1. The CDR3 contains 14 residues. The V and J ends lost 0 bases and 6 bases, in that order; junction bases with no gene match: 2. Per germline, CDR1 SGHTA and CDR2 FQGTGA. The CDR3 here is CASSLTTGLNEQFF. Partial CDR3 DNA: TGTGCCAGCAGCTTAACGACAGGGCTCAATGAG.

Points on this clone: The read is 3 residues too short to cover the CDR3 end, so that end is filled in from the germline J gene. The gene calls are TRBV7-3 and TRBJ2-2, with 7 bases fitting TRBD2. J was trimmed by 5 bases and V by 2 bases; bases with no gene match: 2. Germline lookup yields CDR1 SGHTA and CDR2 FQGTGA. The CDR3 has 14 residues. The CDR3 protein is CASSLWGGTGELFF. The CDR3 bases that were read are TGTGCCAGCAGCTTATGGGGGGGGACCGGGGAG. The full variable domain, rest sourced from reference TRBV7-3 and TRBJ2-2, is GAGVSQTPSNKVTEKGKYVELRCDPISGHTALYWYRQSLGQGPEFLIYFQGTGAADDSGLPNDRFFAVRPEGSVSTLKIQRTERGDSAVYLCASSLWGGTGELFFGEGSRLTVL.

Turning to this clone: The read gets to within 3 residues of the CDR3 end, and the germline J gene fills in the rest. J is TRBJ2-5 and V is TRBV5-6, with TRBD1 matching 7 bases. J lost 1 base, V lost 1 base, and 4 bases had no gene match. Germline loops: CDR1 SGHDT, CDR2 YYEEEE. This CDR3 has 15 amino acids. The CDR3 sequence: CASSLKWDSQETQYF. The DNA read from the CDR3 is TGTGCCAGCAGCTTGAAGTGGGACAGCCAAGAGACC.

Regarding this clone: The read falls 3 residues short of the CDR3 end, and the missing part is taken from the germline J gene. The V gene is TRBV7-3, the J gene TRBJ1-1; tentative D call: TRBD1 (5 bases). The CDR3 contains 13 residues. Germline lookup yields CDR1 SGHTA and CDR2 FQGTGA. V lost 5 bases and J lost 3, with 10 bases in between. CDR3 region: CASSPPGDTEAFF. CDR3 DNA (partial): TGTGCCAGCAGCCCCCCGGGGGACACTGAA.

As regards this clone: The read ends 3 residues before the CDR3 terminus; that terminus is restored from the germline J gene. The rearrangement uses TRBV29-1 and TRBJ2-7; the D is unclear. This CDR3 contains 12 residues. V shed 6 bases and J shed 2 bases, with 11 bases lying between them. Germline CDR1 reads SQVTM; CDR2 reads ANQGSEA. The CDR3 spells CSVIQTAYEQYF. CDR3 DNA, as far as it was read: TGCAGCGTAATACAGACGGCCTACGAG.